The present TCR beta chain was sequenced within a study of human T cells and chemical hapten exposure. In the study overall: Yields of TCR per sample differed, chiefly owing to small differences in pooled library volume.

Unfractionated whole blood was the source from which total RNA was extracted. Individual cDNA molecules had unique molecular identifiers attached to them by the library. TCRdb re-called the reads with MiXCR, one entry per CDR3 protein. The top ten hold around 1.5% of the sample, which has about 120,000 distinct CDR3 sequences, 6.5% to 10% seen once. This clonotype showed up many times. Its target is unknown. Whole-study results and caveats: DPC sensitization did not alter TCRs above 1 in 1000 frequency.

Sequencing was done on a sample of whole blood. The receptor was derived from a human donor in good health. Some clones in this sample may be carry-over from other donors' samples.

CDR3 residues: CASSLLDTQYF. The CDR3 region has the DNA TGTGCCAGCAGCTTATTAGATACGCAGTATTTT. The genes are TRBV11-2 and TRBJ2-3; D remains unclear. V was cut by 2 bases and J by 5 bases, with 2 bases left in between. CDR3 size: 11 residues. Germline lookup yields CDR1 SGHAT and CDR2 FQNNGV.